Below are 5 T cell receptor beta chains sequenced from a single sample in a study of cytomegalovirus exposure and HLA in healthy donors. Primers for the PCR totalled 60 Vbeta and 13 Jbeta. Here immunoSEQ multiplex PCR was the method, and the copy in TCRdb shows in-frame clones only, minus some. The sample lists approximately 160,000 clones; about four fifths were seen once. The sequenced material came from PBMCs. The receptor source for this set is a woman aged 18 to 35 in good health and CMV-seronegative.

The rearrangement links TRBV30 to TRBJ2-5; D not resolved. The J call may be faulty, since TRBJ2-7 better matches the DNA end. The germline CDR1 and CDR2 sequences are GTSNPN and SVGIG (reference sequence). The CDR3 has 13 residues. Written as DNA, the CDR3 is TGTGCCTGGAGCAAACGATCGGGTTACGAGCAGTACTTC. This encodes CAWSKRSGYEQYF.

The V gene is TRBV5-6, the J gene TRBJ2-7; 9 bases map to TRBD1. The V and J ends lost 4 bases and 0 bases, in that order; junction bases with no gene match: 11. The CDR3 length is 17 residues. Germline V gene data show CDR1 as SGHDT and CDR2 as YYEEEE. CDR3 DNA: TGTGCCAGCAGCCCCGGGACAGGGTCCCCCAGCTCCTACGAGCAGTACTTC. This sequence encodes CASSPGTGSPSSYEQYF.

The J gene is TRBJ2-2, the V gene TRBV28, with D possibly TRBD2 on 7 matching bases. Germline CDR1 MDHEN, CDR2 SYDVKM. Trimming left V 10 bases short and J 6 bases short, with 15 bases between. The CDR3 consists of 13 residues. In nucleotides, the CDR3 is TGTGCCACCGGGGGGCCGGTCCCCGGGGAGCTGTTTTTT. Translation gives CATGGPVPGELFF.

This clone was seen more than once but under ten times. The chain has TRBV15 and TRBJ2-7; D unclear. The CDR3 is 12 residues long. CDR1 is LNHNV and CDR2 is YYDKDF in the germline V gene (reference sequence). Trimming shortened V by 0 bases and J by 4 bases, and 4 bases separated the two germline ends. The CDR3 nucleotides are TGTGCCACCAGCAGAGACAATTACGAGCAGTACTTC. Its translation: CATSRDNYEQYF.

The chain couples TRBV5-1 to TRBJ2-1, with 7 bases lining up with TRBD1. Germline V gene data show CDR1 as SGHRS and CDR2 as YFSETQ. With V trimmed by 2 bases and J by 0 bases, 8 bases remained unmatched. CDR3 length: 17 residues. CDR3 loop: CASSFTGVTGSYNEQFF. The CDR3 DNA is TGCGCCAGCAGCTTTACAGGGGTCACAGGCTCCTACAATGAGCAGTTCTTC.